Each of the 20 T cell receptor beta chains below was sequenced from the same sample in a study of T cells after yellow fever vaccination. TCRdb ran MiXCR on the 5' RACE reads and lists one entry per CDR3 protein. Of 550,000 or so distinct CDR3 sequences listed, 15% to 20% are singletons. Sequenced material: PBMCs, taken 15 days after the yellow fever booster vaccination. These receptors all stem from a man aged 30 to 39 who received the YFV17D yellow fever vaccine.

The chain couples TRBV10-3 to TRBJ2-7; D tentatively fits TRBD1 or TRBD2 (5 bases each). The CDR3 loop spans 14 amino acids. V was shortened by 3 bases and J by 6 bases, with 15 bases between the two germline ends. CDR1 ENHRY and CDR2 SYGVKD come from the germline V gene. This CDR3 is CAISDRAGEREQYF. For the CDR3, the DNA is TGTGCCATCAGTGACAGGGCCGGGGAGCGCGAGCAGTACTTC.

The V call is TRBV12-3 or TRBV12-4, the J call TRBJ1-5; D possibly corresponds to TRBD1 (6 bases). Trimming shortened V by 8 bases and J by 3 bases, and 14 bases separated the two germline ends. The CDR3 totals 14 residues. The CDR3 spells CASRRGGINQPQHF. CDR3 coding DNA: TGTGCCAGCCGCAGAGGGGGGATCAATCAGCCCCAGCATTTT.

This clonotype was detected a few times. V is TRBV5-5 and J is TRBJ2-5; 10 nucleotides match TRBD2. CDR3 length equals 18 residues. Trimming at V came to 1 base and at J to 1 base, leaving 10 bases not matched to a gene. Germline CDR1 reads SGHKS; CDR2 reads YYEKEE (reference sequence). The CDR3 region is CASSLSPAGGGGQETQYF. CDR3 DNA sequence: TGTGCCAGCAGCTTGTCCCCAGCGGGAGGGGGTGGCCAAGAGACCCAGTACTTC.

In its sample, this clonotype was seen a few times. The chain couples TRBV5-1 to TRBJ1-4; D remains unclear. V was trimmed by 1 base and J by 12 bases, leaving 10 bases between them. The CDR3 extends over 12 amino acids. Germline V lookup: CDR1 SGHRS, CDR2 YFSETQ. CDR3: CASSLREGELFF. DNA for the CDR3: TGCGCCAGCAGCTTGCGGGAGGGTGAACTGTTTTTT.

The gene calls are TRBV24-1 and TRBJ2-1, with 14 bases fitting TRBD2. Trimming removed 4 bases from V and 7 bases from J; junction bases left unmatched: 8. The CDR3 contains 17 residues. The germline V gene has CDR1 KGHDR and CDR2 SFDVKD. The CDR3 sequence: CATSDAGTSGRFNEQFF. The DNA for the CDR3 is TGTGCCACCAGTGACGCCGGGACTAGCGGGAGATTTAATGAGCAGTTCTTC.

In this sample, this clonotype turned up a few times. The rearrangement joins TRBV29-1 to TRBJ2-2, with D maybe TRBD2 (6 bases). Germline V gene lookup returns CDR1 SQVTM and CDR2 ANQGSEA. The germline V and J ends were trimmed by 7 bases and 6 bases, with 18 bases remaining between them. The CDR3 has 14 amino acids. DNA for the CDR3: TGCAGCGCCCAGCGGGCTGAATTCCCCGGGGAGCTGTTTTTT. It encodes CSAQRAEFPGELFF.

This clonotype came up a few times. The rearrangement uses TRBV5-1 and TRBJ2-5; TRBD1 might be the D (6 bases). The CDR3 totals 13 residues. Germline V gene data show CDR1 as SGHRS and CDR2 as YFSETQ. V was shortened by 3 bases and J by 12 bases, with 18 bases between the two germline ends. Here the CDR3 DNA reads TGCGCCAGCAGCTCCCGGCCAGGGGACCCCAAGTACTTC. Its translation is CASSSRPGDPKYF.

The J gene is TRBJ2-1, the V gene TRBV29-1, with D possibly being TRBD2 (6 bases). The CDR3 has 14 amino acids. CDR1 and CDR2 from the germline V gene are SQVTM and ANQGSEA. Trimming cost V 5 bases and J 10 bases, with 21 bases left between them. The CDR3 DNA is TGCAGCGTTTCCGGACTACCTAAAGGCAGGGAGCAGTTCTTC. Translating gives CSVSGLPKGREQFF.

The V gene is TRBV10-3, the J gene TRBJ2-5; perhaps D is TRBD1 or TRBD2 (5 bases each). CDR1 is ENHRY, CDR2 SYGVKD, per germline. V lost 0 bases and J 4 bases, leaving 15 bases between the germline ends. This CDR3 spans 16 amino acids. The CDR3 is CAISESTTRGVETQYF. The CDR3 nucleotides read TGTGCCATCAGTGAGTCAACTACTCGGGGCGTAGAGACCCAGTACTTC.

A few counts support this clonotype. The V call is TRBV25-1, the J call TRBJ2-2, with a weak D call TRBD2 (7 bases). The ends were cut back, 8 bases at V and 7 bases at J, with 17 bases in the middle. Germline assignment: CDR1 MGHDK and CDR2 SYGVNS. CDR3 length equals 14 residues. Here the CDR3 DNA reads TGTGCCAGCGCGAAAAAGGGGGGGGTCGGGGAGCTGTTTTTT. As protein: CASAKKGGVGELFF. The full variable domain, its missing parts supplied by reference TRBV25-1 and TRBJ2-2, is EADIYQTPRYLVIGTGKKITLECSQTMGHDKMYWYQQDPGMELHLIHYSYGVNSTEKGDLSSESTVSRIRTEHFPLTLESARPSHTSQYLCASAKKGGVGELFFGEGSRLTVL.

The rearrangement links TRBV20-1 to TRBJ2-3; D is undetermined. The V end lost 1 base, the J end lost 1 base, and 9 bases lay between the germline ends. The CDR3 covers 14 residues. Germline loops: CDR1 DFQATT, CDR2 SNEGSKA (reference sequence). The CDR3 loop reads CSARGAVGTDTQYF. The DNA for the CDR3 is TGCAGTGCTAGAGGCGCGGTTGGCACAGATACGCAGTATTTT.

The gene calls are TRBV20-1 and TRBJ1-2, with D possibly TRBD1 on 5 matching bases. CDR3 size: 20 residues. V lost 0 bases and J lost 4, with 30 bases in between. Germline CDR1 reads DFQATT; CDR2 reads SNEGSKA (reference sequence). CDR3: CSARDLGFGAGGGQIYGYTF. CDR3 in DNA: TGCAGTGCTAGAGATCTTGGGTTTGGGGCCGGGGGAGGGCAGATCTATGGCTACACCTTC.

This clonotype came up a few times. This rearrangement joins TRBV25-1 to TRBJ2-5; 15 nucleotides align to TRBD2. Trimming took 7 bases from V and 5 from J; bases not matched to a gene: 5. Germline values: CDR1 MGHDK, CDR2 SYGVNS. CDR3 length equals 15 residues. The CDR3 here is CASKGLAGGSETQYF. CDR3 sequence (DNA): TGTGCCAGCAAGGGACTAGCGGGAGGTTCGGAGACCCAGTACTTC.

The table lists this clonotype with a few counts. V gene TRBV6-5 combines with J gene TRBJ1-4, with D maybe TRBD1 (5 bases). This CDR3 spans 16 amino acids. Germline CDR1 reads MNHEY; CDR2 reads SVGAGI. V lost 2 bases, J lost 4 bases, and 14 bases lay in between. The CDR3 spells CASSYAGPRDNEKLFF. The CDR3 bases are TGTGCCAGCAGTTACGCGGGGCCGAGGGATAATGAAAAACTGTTTTTT.

V and J are TRBV3-1 and TRBJ1-5, with D possibly being TRBD1 (6 bases). The CDR3 consists of 17 residues. The V end was cut by 2 bases, the J end by 1 base, with 15 bases between. Germline CDR1 and CDR2: LGHDT and YNNKEL (reference sequence). Here the CDR3 DNA reads TGTGCCAGCAGCCAATTTACAGGGTTTGGGAGCAATCAGCCCCAGCATTTT. It yields the protein CASSQFTGFGSNQPQHF.

The sample holds a few counts of this clonotype. The CDR3 protein is CASRLDPYTEAFF. For the CDR3, the DNA is TGTGCCAGCAGACTGGACCCCTACACTGAAGCTTTCTTT. The gene calls are TRBV6-1 and TRBJ1-1; D is undetermined. V lost 6 bases to trimming and J lost 3 bases, with 11 bases between them. CDR1 is MNHNS and CDR2 is SASEGT in the germline V gene. This CDR3 comprises 13 residues.

The V and J genes are TRBV5-1 and TRBJ2-2; D could derive from TRBD1 or TRBD2 (5 bases each). There are 15 residues in the CDR3. Germline values: CDR1 SGHRS, CDR2 YFSETQ. Trimming removed 2 bases from V and 6 bases from J, with 14 bases in between. This CDR3 is CASSLPGSRAGELFF. The CDR3 bases are TGCGCCAGCAGCTTACCAGGGTCGAGGGCCGGGGAGCTGTTTTTT.

The chain carries TRBV6-1 and TRBJ2-1; TRBD2 aligns across 8 bases. The CDR3 is 14 amino acids. CDR1 is MNHNS and CDR2 is SASEGT in the germline V gene. The junction had 9 bases not matched to a gene; V was cut back by 6 bases and J by 8 bases. The CDR3 DNA is TGTGCCAGCAGGGGAATAGCGGGACCCGATGAGCAGTTCTTC. This encodes CASRGIAGPDEQFF.

The chain uses TRBV20-1 and TRBJ2-3; 7 bases are shared with TRBD2. This CDR3 has 15 residues. Germline assignment: CDR1 DFQATT and CDR2 SNEGSKA (reference sequence). The V and J ends lost 5 bases and 1 base, in that order; junction bases with no gene match: 9. CDR3 DNA: TGCAGTGCTCTTAATGCGGGGGTACGCACAGATACGCAGTATTTT. This encodes CSALNAGVRTDTQYF.

The sample holds a few counts of this clonotype. The CDR3 region has the DNA TGTGCCAGCAGCGTAGGGAACAGAGCTAACGAGCAGTACTTC. Encoded protein: CASSVGNRANEQYF. V usage is TRBV9 and J usage is TRBJ2-7; D not resolved. The CDR3 contains 14 residues. Trimming removed 0 bases from V and 5 bases from J, with 12 bases in between. The germline V gene has CDR1 SGDLS and CDR2 YYNGEE.